Following are 7 T cell receptor beta chains from one sample sequenced in a study of cytomegalovirus exposure and HLA in healthy donors. Researchers ran the PCR with 60 Vbeta and 13 Jbeta primers. Sequencing was performed with immunoSEQ multiplex PCR; in TCRdb, only in-frame clones are kept and a portion is missing. Of 60,000 to 80,000 clones listed, about 78% were seen once; the top ten hold approximately 2.9%. Sequenced: PBMCs. These TCRs come from a girl aged 10 to 17 in good health and CMV-seropositive.

This sequence joins TRBV14 and TRBJ1-4, with 7 bases identical to TRBD1. The CDR3 is made up of 15 amino acids. The V and J ends lost 4 bases and 1 base, in that order; junction bases with no gene match: 3. The germline V gene encodes CDR1 SGHDN and CDR2 FVKESK. CDR3: CASSRYRGTNEKLFF. As DNA, the CDR3 is TGTGCCAGCAGCCGGTACAGGGGAACTAATGAAAAACTGTTTTTT.

The chain joins TRBV28 to TRBJ2-7, with TRBD1 identical over 9 bases. Germline V gene sequence: CDR1 MDHEN, CDR2 SYDVKM. The CDR3 length is 14 residues. Trimming cost V 6 bases and J 3 bases; bases outside gene matches: 6. DNA for the CDR3: TGTGCCAGCAGCCCCGGGACAGGGAACTACGAGCAGTACTTC. It translates to CASSPGTGNYEQYF.

V and J are TRBV4-1 and TRBJ1-6, with D unresolved. Trimming pared 5 bases from V and 7 bases from J, leaving 9 bases between. CDR1 is MGHRA and CDR2 is YSYEKL in the germline V gene. The CDR3 is made up of 13 amino acids. The CDR3 region is CASSYNTNSPLHF. The CDR3 nucleotides are TGCGCCAGCAGCTATAACACCAATTCACCCCTCCACTTT.

The CDR3 coding sequence is TGTGCCAGCAGCTTTAAACGCAGGGAGGGAGCTTTCTTT. Amino acid sequence: CASSFKRREGAFF. The rearrangement uses TRBV5-6 and TRBJ1-1; weak D call: TRBD1 (5 bases). The CDR3 is 13 residues long. V was trimmed by 2 bases and J by 10 bases, leaving 15 bases between them. Per germline, CDR1 SGHDT and CDR2 YYEEEE.

The chain recombines TRBV30 with TRBJ1-3; D uncertain. V was clipped by 8 bases and J by 4 bases, with 9 bases between them. Germline CDR1 and CDR2: GTSNPN and SVGIG (reference sequence). This CDR3 contains 11 residues. The CDR3: CASPSGNTIYF. The CDR3 DNA follows: TGTGCCAGCCCCTCGGGAAACACCATATATTTT.

This clone was seen once. CDR3 sequence: CARSQMGKGGRQRVEQFF. In nucleotides, the CDR3 is TGTGCCAGAAGCCAGATGGGGAAGGGCGGTCGCCAGCGGGTTGAGCAGTTCTTC. The chain links TRBV5-3 to TRBJ2-1; tentative D call: TRBD2 (6 bases). TRBV5-3 is an open reading frame whose function is uncertain. The CDR3 consists of 18 residues. The V and J ends lost 4 bases and 9 bases respectively, with 29 bases between them.

In DNA, the CDR3 is TGTGCCAGCAGTTTGTGGGGGGGTCAGTCCTACGAGCAGTACTTC. Its protein is CASSLWGGQSYEQYF. This chain joins TRBV28 and TRBJ2-7, with 7 bases identical to TRBD2. J was trimmed by 1 base and V by 3 bases; bases with no gene match: 6. Germline CDR1 MDHEN, CDR2 SYDVKM. CDR3 length: 15 residues.